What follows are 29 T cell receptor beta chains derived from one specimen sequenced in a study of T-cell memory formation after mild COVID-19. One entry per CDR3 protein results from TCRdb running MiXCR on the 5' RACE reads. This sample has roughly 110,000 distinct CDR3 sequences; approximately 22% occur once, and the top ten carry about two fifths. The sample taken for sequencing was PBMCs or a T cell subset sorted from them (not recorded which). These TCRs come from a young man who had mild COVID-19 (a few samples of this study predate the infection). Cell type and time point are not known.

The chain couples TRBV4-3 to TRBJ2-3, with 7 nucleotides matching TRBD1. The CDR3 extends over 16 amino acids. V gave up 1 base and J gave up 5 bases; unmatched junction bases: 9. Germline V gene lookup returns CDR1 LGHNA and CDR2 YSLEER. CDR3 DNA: TGCGCCAGCAGCCAAGGGGACAGCCCCGTAGGAGATACGCAGTATTTT. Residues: CASSQGDSPVGDTQYF.

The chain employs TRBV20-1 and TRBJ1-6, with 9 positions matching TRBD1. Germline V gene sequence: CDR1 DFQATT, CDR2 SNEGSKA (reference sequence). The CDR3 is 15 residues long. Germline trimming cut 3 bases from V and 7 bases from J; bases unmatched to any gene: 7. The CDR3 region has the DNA TGCAGTGCTAGGGGCTGGACAGGGGTCAATTCACCCCTCCACTTT. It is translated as CSARGWTGVNSPLHF.

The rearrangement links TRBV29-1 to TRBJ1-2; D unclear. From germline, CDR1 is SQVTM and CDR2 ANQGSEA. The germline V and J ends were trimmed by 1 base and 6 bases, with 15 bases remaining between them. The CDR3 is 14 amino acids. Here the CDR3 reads CSVEARTTAHGYTF. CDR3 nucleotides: TGCAGCGTTGAAGCGCGGACCACTGCACATGGCTACACCTTC.

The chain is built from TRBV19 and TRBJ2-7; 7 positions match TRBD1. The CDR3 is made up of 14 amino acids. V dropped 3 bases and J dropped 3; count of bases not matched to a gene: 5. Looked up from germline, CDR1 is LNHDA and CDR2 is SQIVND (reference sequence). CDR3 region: CASSIGTDYYEQYF. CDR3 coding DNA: TGTGCCAGTAGTATCGGGACAGATTACTACGAGCAGTACTTC. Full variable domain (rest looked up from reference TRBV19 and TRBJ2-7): DGGITQSPKYLFRKEGQNVTLSCEQNLNHDAMYWYRQDPGQGLRLIYYSQIVNDFQKGDIAEGYSVSREKKESFPLTVTSAQKNPTAFYLCASSIGTDYYEQYFGPGTRLTVT.

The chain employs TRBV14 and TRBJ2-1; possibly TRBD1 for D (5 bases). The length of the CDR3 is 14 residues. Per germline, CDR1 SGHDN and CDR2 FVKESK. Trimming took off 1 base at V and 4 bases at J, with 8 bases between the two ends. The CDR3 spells CASSQGGLYNEQFF. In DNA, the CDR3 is TGTGCCAGCAGCCAAGGGGGCCTTTACAATGAGCAGTTCTTC. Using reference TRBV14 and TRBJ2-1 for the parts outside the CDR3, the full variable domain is EAGVTQFPSHSVIEKGQTVTLRCDPISGHDNLYWYRRVMGKEIKFLLHFVKESKQDESGMPNNRFLAERTGGTYSTLKVQPAELEDSGVYFCASSQGGLYNEQFFGPGTRLTVL.

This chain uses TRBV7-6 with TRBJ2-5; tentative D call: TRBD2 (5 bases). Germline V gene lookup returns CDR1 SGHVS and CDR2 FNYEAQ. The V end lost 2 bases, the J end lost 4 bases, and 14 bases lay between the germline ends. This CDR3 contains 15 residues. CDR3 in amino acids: CASSLRPGGAETQYF. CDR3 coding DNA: TGTGCCAGCAGCTTACGTCCTGGAGGTGCAGAGACCCAGTACTTC.

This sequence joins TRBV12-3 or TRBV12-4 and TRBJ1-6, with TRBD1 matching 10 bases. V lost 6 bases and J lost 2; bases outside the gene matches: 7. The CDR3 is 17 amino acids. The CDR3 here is CASRAGTGEPYNSPLHF. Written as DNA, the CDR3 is TGTGCCAGCAGGGCCGGGACAGGGGAGCCCTATAATTCACCCCTCCACTTT.

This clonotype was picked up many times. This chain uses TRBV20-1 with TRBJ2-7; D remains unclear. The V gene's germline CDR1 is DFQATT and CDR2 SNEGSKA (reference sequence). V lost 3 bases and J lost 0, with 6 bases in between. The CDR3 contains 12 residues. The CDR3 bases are TGCAGTGCTAGTTATAACTCCTACGAGCAGTACTTC. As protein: CSASYNSYEQYF.

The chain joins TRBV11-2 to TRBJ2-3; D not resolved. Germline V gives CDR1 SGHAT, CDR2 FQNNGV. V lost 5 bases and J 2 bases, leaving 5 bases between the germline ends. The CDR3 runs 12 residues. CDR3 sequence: CASSPDTDTQYF. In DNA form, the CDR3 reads TGTGCCAGCAGCCCGGACACAGATACGCAGTATTTT.

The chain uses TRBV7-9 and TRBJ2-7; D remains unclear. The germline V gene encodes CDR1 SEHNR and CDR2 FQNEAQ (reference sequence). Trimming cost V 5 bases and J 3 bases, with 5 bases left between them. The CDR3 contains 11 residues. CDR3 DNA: TGTGCCAGCAGCCGATACTACGAGCAGTACTTC. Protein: CASSRYYEQYF.

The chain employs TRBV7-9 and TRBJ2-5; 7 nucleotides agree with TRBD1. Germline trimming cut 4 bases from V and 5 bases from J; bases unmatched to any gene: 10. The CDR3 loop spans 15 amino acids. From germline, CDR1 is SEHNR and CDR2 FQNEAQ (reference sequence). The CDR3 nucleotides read TGTGCCAGCAGCTCGACAGGGACCCTGGGGGAGACCCAGTACTTC. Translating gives CASSSTGTLGETQYF.

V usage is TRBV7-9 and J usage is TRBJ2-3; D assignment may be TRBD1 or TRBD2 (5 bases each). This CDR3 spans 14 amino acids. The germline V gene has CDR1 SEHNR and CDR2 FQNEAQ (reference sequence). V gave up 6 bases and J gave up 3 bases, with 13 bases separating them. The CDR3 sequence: CASSPGPSTDTQYF. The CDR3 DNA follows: TGTGCCAGCAGTCCGGGACCGTCGACAGATACGCAGTATTTT.

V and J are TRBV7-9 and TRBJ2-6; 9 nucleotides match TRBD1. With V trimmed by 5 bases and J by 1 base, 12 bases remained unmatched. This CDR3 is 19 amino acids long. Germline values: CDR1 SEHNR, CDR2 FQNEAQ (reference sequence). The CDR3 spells CASSPPAGQGPSGANVLTF. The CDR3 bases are TGTGCCAGCAGCCCACCTGCGGGACAGGGTCCATCTGGGGCCAACGTCCTGACTTTC.

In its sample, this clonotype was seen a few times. The CDR3 loop is CASSLGDRGIYEQYF. For the CDR3, the DNA is TGCGCCAGCAGCTTGGGGGACAGGGGGATATACGAGCAGTACTTC. This sequence joins TRBV5-1 and TRBJ2-7; 11 positions agree with TRBD1. The CDR3 is 15 amino acids. Per germline, CDR1 SGHRS and CDR2 YFSETQ. V gave up 0 bases and J gave up 4 bases; unmatched junction bases: 3.

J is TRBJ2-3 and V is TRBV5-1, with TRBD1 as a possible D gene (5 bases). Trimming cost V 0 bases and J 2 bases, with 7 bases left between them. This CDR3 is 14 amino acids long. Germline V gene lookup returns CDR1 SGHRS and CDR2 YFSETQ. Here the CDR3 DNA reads TGCGCCAGCAGCTTGGGCAGGGCCACAGATACGCAGTATTTT. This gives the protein CASSLGRATDTQYF.

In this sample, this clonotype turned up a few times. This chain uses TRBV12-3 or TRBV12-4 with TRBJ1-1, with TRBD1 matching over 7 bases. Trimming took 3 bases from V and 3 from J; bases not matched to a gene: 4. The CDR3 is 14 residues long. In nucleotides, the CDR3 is TGTGCCAGCAGTTTTCGACAGGGCGACACTGAAGCTTTCTTT. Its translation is CASSFRQGDTEAFF.

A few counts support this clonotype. This chain's CDR3 is CASSFSPGTASYEQYF. The CDR3 DNA reads as TGTGCCAGCAGCTTCTCCCCCGGGACGGCTTCCTACGAGCAGTACTTC. V gene TRBV5-4 combines with J gene TRBJ2-7; D might be TRBD1 or TRBD2, each matching 5 bases. Trimming took off 2 bases at V and 1 base at J, with 16 bases between the two ends. Germline V gives CDR1 SGHNT, CDR2 YYREEE (reference sequence). The CDR3 runs to 16 residues.

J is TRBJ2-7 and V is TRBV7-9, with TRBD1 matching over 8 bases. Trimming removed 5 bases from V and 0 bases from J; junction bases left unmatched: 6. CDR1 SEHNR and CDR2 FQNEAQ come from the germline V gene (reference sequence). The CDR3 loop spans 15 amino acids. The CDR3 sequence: CASSVPGGLSYEQYF. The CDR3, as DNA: TGTGCCAGCAGCGTCCCAGGGGGCCTCTCCTACGAGCAGTACTTC.

CDR3 sequence reads: CASGRSSYNSPLHF. In nucleotides, the CDR3 is TGTGCCAGCGGTCGGAGCTCCTATAATTCACCCCTCCACTTT. The chain links TRBV6-5 to TRBJ1-6; D is uncertain. The V gene lost 8 bases and the J gene lost 0 bases, with 8 bases spanning the gap. Germline CDR1 MNHEY, CDR2 SVGAGI. The CDR3 has 14 amino acids.

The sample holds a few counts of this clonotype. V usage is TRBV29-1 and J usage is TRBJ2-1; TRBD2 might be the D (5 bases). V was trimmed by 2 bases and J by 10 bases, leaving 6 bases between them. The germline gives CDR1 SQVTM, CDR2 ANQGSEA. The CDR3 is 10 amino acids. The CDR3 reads CSVEREEQFF. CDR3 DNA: TGCAGCGTTGAAAGGGAGGAGCAGTTCTTC.

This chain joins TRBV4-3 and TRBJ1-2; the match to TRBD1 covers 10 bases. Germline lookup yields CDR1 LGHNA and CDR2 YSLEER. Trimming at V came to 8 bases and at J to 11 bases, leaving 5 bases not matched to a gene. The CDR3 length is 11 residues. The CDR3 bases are TGCGCCAGCCGGGACAGGGGCATTTACACCTTC. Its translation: CASRDRGIYTF.

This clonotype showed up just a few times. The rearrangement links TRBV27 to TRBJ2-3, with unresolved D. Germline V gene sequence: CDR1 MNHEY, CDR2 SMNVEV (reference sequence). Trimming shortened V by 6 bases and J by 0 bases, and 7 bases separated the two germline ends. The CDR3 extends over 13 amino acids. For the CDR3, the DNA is TGTGCCAGCAGCCCAGCTAGCACAGATACGCAGTATTTT. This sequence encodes CASSPASTDTQYF.

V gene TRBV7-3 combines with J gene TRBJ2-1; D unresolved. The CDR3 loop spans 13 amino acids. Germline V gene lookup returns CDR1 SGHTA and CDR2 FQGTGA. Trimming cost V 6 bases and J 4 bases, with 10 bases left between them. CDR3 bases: TGTGCCAGCAGTTACGACACGTACAATGAGCAGTTCTTC. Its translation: CASSYDTYNEQFF. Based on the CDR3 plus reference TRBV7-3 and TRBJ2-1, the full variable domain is GAGVSQTPSNKVTEKGKYVELRCDPISGHTALYWYRQSLGQGPEFLIYFQGTGAADDSGLPNDRFFAVRPEGSVSTLKIQRTERGDSAVYLCASSYDTYNEQFFGPGTRLTVL.

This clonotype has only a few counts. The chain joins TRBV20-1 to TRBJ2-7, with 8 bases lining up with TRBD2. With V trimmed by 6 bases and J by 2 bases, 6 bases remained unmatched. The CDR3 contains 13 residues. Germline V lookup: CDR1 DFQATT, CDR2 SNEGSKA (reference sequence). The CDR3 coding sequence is TGCAGTGCCGGGGGGGACATTCCCTACGAGCAGTACTTC. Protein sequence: CSAGGDIPYEQYF.

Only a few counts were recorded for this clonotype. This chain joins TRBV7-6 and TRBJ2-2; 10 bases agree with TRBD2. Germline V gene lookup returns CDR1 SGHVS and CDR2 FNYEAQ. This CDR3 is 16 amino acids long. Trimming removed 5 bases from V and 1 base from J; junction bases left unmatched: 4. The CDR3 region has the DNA TGTGCCAGCAGCAAAACTAGCGGGGTGAACACCGGGGAGCTGTTTTTT. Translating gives CASSKTSGVNTGELFF.

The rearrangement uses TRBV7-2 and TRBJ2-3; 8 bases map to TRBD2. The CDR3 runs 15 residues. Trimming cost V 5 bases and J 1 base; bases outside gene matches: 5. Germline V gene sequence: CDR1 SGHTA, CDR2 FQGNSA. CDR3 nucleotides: TGTGCCAGCAGCCCACCGACTAGCGGCACAGATACGCAGTATTTT. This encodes CASSPPTSGTDTQYF.

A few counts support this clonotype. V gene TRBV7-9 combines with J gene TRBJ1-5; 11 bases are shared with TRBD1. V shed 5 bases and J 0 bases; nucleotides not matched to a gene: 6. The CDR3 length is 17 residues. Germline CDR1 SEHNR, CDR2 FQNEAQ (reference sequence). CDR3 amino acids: CASSLGTGGNSNQPQHF. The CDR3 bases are TGTGCCAGCAGCCTCGGGACAGGGGGTAATAGCAATCAGCCCCAGCATTTT. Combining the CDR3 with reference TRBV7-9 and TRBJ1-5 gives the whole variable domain DTGVSQNPRHKITKRGQNVTFRCDPISEHNRLYWYRQTLGQGPEFLTYFQNEAQLEKSRLLSDRFSAERPKGSFSTLEIQRTEQGDSAMYLCASSLGTGGNSNQPQHFGDGTRLSIL.

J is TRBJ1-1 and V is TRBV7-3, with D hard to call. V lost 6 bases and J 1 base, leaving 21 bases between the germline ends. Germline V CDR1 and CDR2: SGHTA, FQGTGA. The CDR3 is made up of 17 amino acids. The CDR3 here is CASSSSPGWRANTEAFF. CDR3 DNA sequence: TGTGCCAGCAGTTCTTCCCCCGGGTGGAGGGCGAACACTGAAGCTTTCTTT.

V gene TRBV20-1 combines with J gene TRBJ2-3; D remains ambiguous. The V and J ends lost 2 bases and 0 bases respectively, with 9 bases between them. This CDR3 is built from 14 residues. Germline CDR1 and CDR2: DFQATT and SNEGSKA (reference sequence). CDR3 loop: CSARWPSSTDTQYF. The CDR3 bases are TGCAGTGCTAGATGGCCGTCTAGCACAGATACGCAGTATTTT.